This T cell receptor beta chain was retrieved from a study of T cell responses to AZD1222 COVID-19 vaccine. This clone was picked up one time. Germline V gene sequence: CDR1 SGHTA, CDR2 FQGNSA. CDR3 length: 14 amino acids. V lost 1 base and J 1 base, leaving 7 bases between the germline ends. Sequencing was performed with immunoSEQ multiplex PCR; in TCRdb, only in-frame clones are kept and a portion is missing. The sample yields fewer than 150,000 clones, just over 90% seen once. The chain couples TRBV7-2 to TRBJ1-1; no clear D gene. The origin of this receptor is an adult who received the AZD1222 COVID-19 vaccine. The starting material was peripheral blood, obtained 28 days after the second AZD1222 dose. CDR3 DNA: TGTGCCAGCAGCTTAGTGGGGTCGAACACTGAAGCTTTCTTT. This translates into CASSLVGSNTEAFF.